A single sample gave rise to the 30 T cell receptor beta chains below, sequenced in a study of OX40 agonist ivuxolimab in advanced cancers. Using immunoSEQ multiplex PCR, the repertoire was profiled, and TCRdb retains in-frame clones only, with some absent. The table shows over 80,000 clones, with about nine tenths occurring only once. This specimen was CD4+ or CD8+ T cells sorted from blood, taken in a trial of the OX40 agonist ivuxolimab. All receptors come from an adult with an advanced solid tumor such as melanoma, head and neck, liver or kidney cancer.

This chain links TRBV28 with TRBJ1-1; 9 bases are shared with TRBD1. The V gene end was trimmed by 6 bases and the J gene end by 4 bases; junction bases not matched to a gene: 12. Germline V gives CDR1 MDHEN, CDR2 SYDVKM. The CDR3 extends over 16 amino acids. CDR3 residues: CASSRAGQGRFTEAFF. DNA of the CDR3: TGTGCCAGCAGCCGGGCCGGACAGGGGAGGTTCACTGAAGCTTTCTTT.

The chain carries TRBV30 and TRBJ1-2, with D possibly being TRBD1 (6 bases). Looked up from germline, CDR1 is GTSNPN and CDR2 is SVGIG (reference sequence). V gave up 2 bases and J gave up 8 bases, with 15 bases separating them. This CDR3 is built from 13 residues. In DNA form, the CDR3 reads TGTGCCTGGAGTCGGGGGCTTGAAGGCGGCTACACCTTC. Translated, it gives CAWSRGLEGGYTF. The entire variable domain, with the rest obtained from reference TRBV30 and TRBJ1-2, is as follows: SQTIHQWPATLVQPVGSPLSLECTVEGTSNPNLYWYRQAAGRGLQLLFYSVGIGQISSEVPQNLSASRPQDRQFILSSKKLLLSDSGFYLCAWSRGLEGGYTFGSGTRLTVV.

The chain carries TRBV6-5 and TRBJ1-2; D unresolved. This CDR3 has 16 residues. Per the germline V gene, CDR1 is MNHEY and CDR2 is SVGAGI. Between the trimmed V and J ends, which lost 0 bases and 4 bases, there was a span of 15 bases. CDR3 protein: CASSYSYGSPGYGYTF. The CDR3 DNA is TGTGCCAGCAGTTACTCATACGGGAGCCCTGGCTATGGCTACACCTTC.

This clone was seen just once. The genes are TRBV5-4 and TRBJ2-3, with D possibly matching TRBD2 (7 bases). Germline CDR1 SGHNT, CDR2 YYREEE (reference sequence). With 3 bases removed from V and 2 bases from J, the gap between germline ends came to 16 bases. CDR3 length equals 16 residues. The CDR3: CASSSWHRDYTDTQYF. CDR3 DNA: TGTGCCAGCAGCTCCTGGCACAGGGACTACACAGATACGCAGTATTTT.

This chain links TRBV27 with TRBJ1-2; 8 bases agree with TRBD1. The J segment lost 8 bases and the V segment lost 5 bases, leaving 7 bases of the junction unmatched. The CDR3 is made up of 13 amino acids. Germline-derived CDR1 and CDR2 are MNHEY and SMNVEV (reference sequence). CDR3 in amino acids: CASSPNRDRGYTF. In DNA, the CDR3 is TGTGCCAGCAGTCCCAACAGGGACAGGGGCTACACCTTC.

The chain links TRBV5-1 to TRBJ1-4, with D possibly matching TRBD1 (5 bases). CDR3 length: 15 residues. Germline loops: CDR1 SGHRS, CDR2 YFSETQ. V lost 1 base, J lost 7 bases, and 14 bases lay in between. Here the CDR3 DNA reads TGCGCCAGCAGCTTGTCAGCCTCTGGGGGTGAAAAACTGTTTTTT. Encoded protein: CASSLSASGGEKLFF.

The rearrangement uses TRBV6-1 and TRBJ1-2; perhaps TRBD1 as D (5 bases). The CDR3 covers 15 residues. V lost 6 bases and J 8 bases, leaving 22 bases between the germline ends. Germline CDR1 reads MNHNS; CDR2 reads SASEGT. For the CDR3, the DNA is TGTGCCAGCAGCATAAATCTTGGGGGGGACTCCGGCTACACCTTC. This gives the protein CASSINLGGDSGYTF.

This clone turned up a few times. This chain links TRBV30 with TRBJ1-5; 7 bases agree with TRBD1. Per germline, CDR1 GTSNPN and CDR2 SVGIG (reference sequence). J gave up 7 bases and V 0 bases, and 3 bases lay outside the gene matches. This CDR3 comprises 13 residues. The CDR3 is CAWSVRGLQPQHF. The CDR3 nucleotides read TGTGCCTGGAGTGTAAGGGGGCTACAGCCCCAGCATTTT.

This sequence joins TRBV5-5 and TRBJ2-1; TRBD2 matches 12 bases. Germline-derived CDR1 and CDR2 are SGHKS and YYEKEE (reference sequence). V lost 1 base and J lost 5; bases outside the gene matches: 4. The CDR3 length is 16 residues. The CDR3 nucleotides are TGTGCCAGCAGCTTGACTAGCGGGAGGACCAACAATGAGCAGTTCTTC. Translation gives CASSLTSGRTNNEQFF.

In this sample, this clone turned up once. In nucleotides, the CDR3 is TGTGCCAGCAGTGAAAGGGGGTCGGGCAGTCAGCCCCAGCATTTT. This sequence encodes CASSERGSGSQPQHF. J is TRBJ1-5 and V is TRBV6-1, with D possibly TRBD1 on 6 matching bases. Germline loops: CDR1 MNHNS, CDR2 SASEGT. This CDR3 has 15 residues. V was shortened by 2 bases and J by 6 bases, with 14 bases between the two germline ends.

For the CDR3, the DNA is TGTGCCAGCAGCTCGCAAGGATCAGGGAACACTGAAGCTTTCTTT. Its translation: CASSSQGSGNTEAFF. V gene TRBV7-9 combines with J gene TRBJ1-1, with D uncertain. The CDR3 is made up of 15 amino acids. Per germline, CDR1 SEHNR and CDR2 FQNEAQ (reference sequence). The V and J ends lost 4 bases and 1 base respectively, with 13 bases between them.

For the CDR3, the DNA is TGTGCCAGCAGTGTGTCAGCGGGGGGACACCAAGAGACCCAGTACTTC. As protein: CASSVSAGGHQETQYF. The chain joins TRBV6-1 to TRBJ2-5, with 9 bases fitting TRBD2. From germline, CDR1 is MNHNS and CDR2 SASEGT. CDR3 size: 16 residues. Trimming cost V 4 bases and J 0 bases; bases outside gene matches: 6.

CDR3 nucleotide sequence: TGCGCCAGCAGCCACGGCAGGGGCTCTGACTATGGCTACACCTTC. It yields the protein CASSHGRGSDYGYTF. This chain joins TRBV4-1 and TRBJ1-2; D may be TRBD1 (6 bases). V lost 3 bases and J 3 bases, leaving 14 bases between the germline ends. Germline CDR1 MGHRA, CDR2 YSYEKL. This CDR3 has 15 amino acids.

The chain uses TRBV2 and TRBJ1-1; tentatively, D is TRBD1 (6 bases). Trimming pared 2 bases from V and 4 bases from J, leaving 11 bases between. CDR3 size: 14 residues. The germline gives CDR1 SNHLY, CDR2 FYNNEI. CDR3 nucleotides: TGTGCCAGCAGTGAATGGGGGGCGTCCACTGAAGCTTTCTTT. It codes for CASSEWGASTEAFF.

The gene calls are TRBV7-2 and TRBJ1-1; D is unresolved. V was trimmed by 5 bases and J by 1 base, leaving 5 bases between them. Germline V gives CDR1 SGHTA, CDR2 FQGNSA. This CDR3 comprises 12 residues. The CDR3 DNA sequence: TGTGCCAGCAGCCGGGGGAACACTGAAGCTTTCTTT. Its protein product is CASSRGNTEAFF.

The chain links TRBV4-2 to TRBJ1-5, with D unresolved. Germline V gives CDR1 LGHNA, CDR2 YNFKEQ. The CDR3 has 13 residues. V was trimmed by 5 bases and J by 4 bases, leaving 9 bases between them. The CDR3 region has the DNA TGTGCCAGCAGCTCTGGGGAGAATCAGCCCCAGCATTTT. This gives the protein CASSSGENQPQHF.

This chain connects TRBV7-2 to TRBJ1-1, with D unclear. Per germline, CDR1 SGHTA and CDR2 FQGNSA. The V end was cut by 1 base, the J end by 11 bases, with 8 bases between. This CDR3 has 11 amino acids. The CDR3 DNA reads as TGTGCCAGCAGCTTAGGGCGTTTGGCTTTCTTT. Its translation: CASSLGRLAFF. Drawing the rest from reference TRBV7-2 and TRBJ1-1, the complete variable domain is GAGVSQSPSNKVTEKGKDVELRCDPISGHTALYWYRQSLGQGLEFLIYFQGNSAPDKSGLPSDRFSAERTGGSVSTLTIQRTQQEDSAVYLCASSLGRLAFFGQGTRLTVV.

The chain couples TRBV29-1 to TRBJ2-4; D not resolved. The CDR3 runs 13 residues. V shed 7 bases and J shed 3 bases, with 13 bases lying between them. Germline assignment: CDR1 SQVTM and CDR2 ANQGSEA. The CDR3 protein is CSARTSGKNIQYF. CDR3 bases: TGCAGCGCGAGGACGTCAGGCAAAAACATTCAGTACTTC.

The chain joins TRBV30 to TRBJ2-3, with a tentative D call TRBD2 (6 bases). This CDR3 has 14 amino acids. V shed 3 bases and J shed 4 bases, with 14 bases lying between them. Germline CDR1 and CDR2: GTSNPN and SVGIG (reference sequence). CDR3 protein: CAWRGGSKADTQYF. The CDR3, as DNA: TGTGCCTGGAGGGGGGGAAGTAAAGCAGATACGCAGTATTTT.

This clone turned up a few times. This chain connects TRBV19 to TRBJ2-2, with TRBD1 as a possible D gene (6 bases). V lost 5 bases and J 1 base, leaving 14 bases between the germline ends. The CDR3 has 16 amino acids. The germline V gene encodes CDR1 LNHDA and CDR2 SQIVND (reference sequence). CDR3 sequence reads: CASSHPGTQNTGELFF. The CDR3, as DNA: TGTGCCAGTAGTCATCCCGGGACACAGAACACCGGGGAGCTGTTTTTT. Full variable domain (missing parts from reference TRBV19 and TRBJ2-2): DGGITQSPKYLFRKEGQNVTLSCEQNLNHDAMYWYRQDPGQGLRLIYYSQIVNDFQKGDIAEGYSVSREKKESFPLTVTSAQKNPTAFYLCASSHPGTQNTGELFFGEGSRLTVL.

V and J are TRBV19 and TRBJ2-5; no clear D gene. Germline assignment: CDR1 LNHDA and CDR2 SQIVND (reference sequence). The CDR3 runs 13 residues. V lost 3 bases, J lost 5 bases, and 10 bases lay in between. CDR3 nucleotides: TGTGCCAGTAGTATTGGGTTCGGGGAGACCCAGTACTTC. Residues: CASSIGFGETQYF.

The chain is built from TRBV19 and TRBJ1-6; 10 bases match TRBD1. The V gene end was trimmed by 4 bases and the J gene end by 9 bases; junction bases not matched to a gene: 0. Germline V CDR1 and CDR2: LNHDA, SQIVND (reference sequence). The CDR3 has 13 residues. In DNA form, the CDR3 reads TGTGCCAGTAGTAGGACAGGGGGTTCACCCCTCCACTTT. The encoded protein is CASSRTGGSPLHF.

The CDR3 region is CASSPSGTTGYEQYF. CDR3 nucleotide sequence: TGTGCCAGCAGCCCCAGTGGGACTACGGGTTACGAGCAGTACTTC. The chain employs TRBV7-9 and TRBJ2-7; 7 bases align to TRBD2. CDR3 size: 15 residues. The J segment lost 4 bases and the V segment lost 5 bases, leaving 11 bases of the junction unmatched. Germline V CDR1 and CDR2: SEHNR, FQNEAQ (reference sequence). The whole variable domain, remainder taken from reference TRBV7-9 and TRBJ2-7, is DTGVSQNPRHKITKRGQNVTFRCDPISEHNRLYWYRQTLGQGPEFLTYFQNEAQLEKSRLLSDRFSAERPKGSFSTLEIQRTEQGDSAMYLCASSPSGTTGYEQYFGPGTRLTVT.

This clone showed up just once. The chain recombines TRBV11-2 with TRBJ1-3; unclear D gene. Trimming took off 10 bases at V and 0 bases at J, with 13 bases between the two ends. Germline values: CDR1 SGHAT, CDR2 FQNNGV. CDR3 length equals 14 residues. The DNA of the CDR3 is TGTGCCATCTCGGGAGCTGTCTCTGGAAACACCATATATTTT. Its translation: CAISGAVSGNTIYF.

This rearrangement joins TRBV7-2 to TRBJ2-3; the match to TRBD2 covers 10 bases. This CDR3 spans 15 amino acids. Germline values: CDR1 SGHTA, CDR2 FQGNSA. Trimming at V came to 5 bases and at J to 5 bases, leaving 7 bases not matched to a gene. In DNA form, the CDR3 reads TGTGCCAGCAGCCCCCTGGGGACTAGCGAAGATACGCAGTATTTT. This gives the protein CASSPLGTSEDTQYF.

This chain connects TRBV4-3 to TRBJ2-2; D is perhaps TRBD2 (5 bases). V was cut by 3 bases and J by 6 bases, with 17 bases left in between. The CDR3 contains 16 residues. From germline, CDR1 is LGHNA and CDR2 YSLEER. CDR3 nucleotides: TGCGCCAGCAGCCAGGACTTGACCCGAAGGGCCGGGGAGCTGTTTTTT. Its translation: CASSQDLTRRAGELFF.

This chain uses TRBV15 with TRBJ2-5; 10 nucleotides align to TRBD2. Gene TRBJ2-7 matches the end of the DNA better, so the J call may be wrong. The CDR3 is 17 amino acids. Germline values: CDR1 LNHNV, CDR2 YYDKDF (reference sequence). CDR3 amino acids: CATSRNMGLAGVYEQYF. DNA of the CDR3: TGTGCCACCAGCAGAAACATGGGGCTAGCGGGGGTCTACGAGCAGTACTTC.

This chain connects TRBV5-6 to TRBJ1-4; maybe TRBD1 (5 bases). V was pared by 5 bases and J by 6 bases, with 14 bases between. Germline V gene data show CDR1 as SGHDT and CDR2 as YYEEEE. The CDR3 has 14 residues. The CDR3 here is CASRVFGGDEKLFF. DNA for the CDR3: TGTGCCAGCAGGGTCTTCGGAGGGGATGAAAAACTGTTTTTT. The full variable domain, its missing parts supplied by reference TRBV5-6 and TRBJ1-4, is DAGVTQSPTHLIKTRGQQVTLRCSPKSGHDTVSWYQQALGQGPQFIFQYYEEEERQRGNFPDRFSGHQFPNYSSELNVNALLLGDSALYLCASRVFGGDEKLFFGSGTQLSVL.

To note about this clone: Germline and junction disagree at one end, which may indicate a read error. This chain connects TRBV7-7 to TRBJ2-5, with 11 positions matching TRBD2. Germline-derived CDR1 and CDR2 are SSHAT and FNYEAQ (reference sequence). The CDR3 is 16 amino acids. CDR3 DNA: TGTGCTAGCAGCTTAGGGGGGGGACTAGCGGAAGAGACCCAGTACTTC. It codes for CASSLGGGLAEETQYF.

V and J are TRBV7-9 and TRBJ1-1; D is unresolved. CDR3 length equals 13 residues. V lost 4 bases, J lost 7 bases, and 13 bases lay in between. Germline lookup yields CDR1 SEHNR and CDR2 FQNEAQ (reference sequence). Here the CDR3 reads CASSSRGASEAFF. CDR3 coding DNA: TGTGCCAGCAGCTCCCGAGGAGCTAGTGAAGCTTTCTTT.